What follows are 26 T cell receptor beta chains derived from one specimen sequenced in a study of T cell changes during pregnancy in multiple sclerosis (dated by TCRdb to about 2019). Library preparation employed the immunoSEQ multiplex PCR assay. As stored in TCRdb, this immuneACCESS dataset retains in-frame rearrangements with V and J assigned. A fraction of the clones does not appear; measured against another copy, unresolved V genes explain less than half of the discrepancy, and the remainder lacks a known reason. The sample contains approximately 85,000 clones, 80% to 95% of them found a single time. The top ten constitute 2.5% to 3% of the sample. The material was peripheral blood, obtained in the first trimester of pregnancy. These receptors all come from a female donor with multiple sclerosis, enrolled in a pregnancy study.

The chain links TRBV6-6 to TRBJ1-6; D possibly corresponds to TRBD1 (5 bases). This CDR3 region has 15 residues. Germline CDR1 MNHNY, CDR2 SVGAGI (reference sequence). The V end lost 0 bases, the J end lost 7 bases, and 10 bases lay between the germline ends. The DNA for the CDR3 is TGTGCCAGCAGTTACTCGGGGGGTCTAAATTCACCCCTCCACTTT. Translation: CASSYSGGLNSPLHF.

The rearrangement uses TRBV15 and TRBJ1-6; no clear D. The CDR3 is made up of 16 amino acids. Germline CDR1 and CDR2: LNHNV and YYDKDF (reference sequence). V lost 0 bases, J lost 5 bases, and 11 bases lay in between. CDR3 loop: CATSRDWPRNNSPLHF. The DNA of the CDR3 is TGTGCCACCAGCAGAGATTGGCCCAGAAATAATTCACCCCTCCACTTT.

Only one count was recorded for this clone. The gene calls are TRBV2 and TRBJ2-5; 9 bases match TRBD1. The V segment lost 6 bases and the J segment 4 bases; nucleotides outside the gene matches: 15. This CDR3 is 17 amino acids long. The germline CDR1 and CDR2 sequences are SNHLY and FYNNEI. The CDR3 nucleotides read TGTGCCAGCAGGAGAGGTCCGGGACAGGGTATTGGAGAGACCCAGTACTTC. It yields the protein CASRRGPGQGIGETQYF.

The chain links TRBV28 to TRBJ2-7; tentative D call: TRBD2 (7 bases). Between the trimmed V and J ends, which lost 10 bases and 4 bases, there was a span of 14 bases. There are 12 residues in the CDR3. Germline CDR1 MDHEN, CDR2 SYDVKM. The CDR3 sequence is CAIRGGSYEQYF. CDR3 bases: TGTGCCATCAGGGGAGGGTCGTACGAGCAGTACTTC.

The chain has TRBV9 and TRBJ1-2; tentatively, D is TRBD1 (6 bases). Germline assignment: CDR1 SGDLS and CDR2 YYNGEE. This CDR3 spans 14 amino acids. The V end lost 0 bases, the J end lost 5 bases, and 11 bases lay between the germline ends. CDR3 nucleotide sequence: TGTGCCAGCAGCGTAGGCCCTCAGGGGTATGGCTACACCTTC. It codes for CASSVGPQGYGYTF.

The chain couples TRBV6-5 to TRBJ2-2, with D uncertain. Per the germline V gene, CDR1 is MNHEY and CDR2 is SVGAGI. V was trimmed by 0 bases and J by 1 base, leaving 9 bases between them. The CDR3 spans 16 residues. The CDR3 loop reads CASSYSMGRNTGELFF. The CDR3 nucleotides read TGTGCCAGCAGTTACTCCATGGGCAGGAACACCGGGGAGCTGTTTTTT.

The CDR3 nucleotides are TGCAGCGTCCGGGGACAGGCAAGTTACGAGCAGTACTTC. Amino acids: CSVRGQASYEQYF. This chain links TRBV29-1 with TRBJ2-7, with 8 bases fitting TRBD1. The ends lost 6 bases at V and 4 bases at J; junction bases unmatched: 8. CDR1 SQVTM and CDR2 ANQGSEA come from the germline V gene. The CDR3 loop spans 13 amino acids.

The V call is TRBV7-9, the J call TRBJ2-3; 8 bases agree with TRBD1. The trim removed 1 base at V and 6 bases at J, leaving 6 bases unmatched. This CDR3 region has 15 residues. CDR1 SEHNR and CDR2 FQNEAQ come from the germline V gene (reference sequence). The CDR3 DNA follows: TGTGCCAGCAGCTTAGGGACAGGGCCGGGGGATACGCAGTATTTT. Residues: CASSLGTGPGDTQYF. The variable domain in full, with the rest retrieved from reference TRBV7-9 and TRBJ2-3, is DTGVSQNPRHKITKRGQNVTFRCDPISEHNRLYWYRQTLGQGPEFLTYFQNEAQLEKSRLLSDRFSAERPKGSFSTLEIQRTEQGDSAMYLCASSLGTGPGDTQYFGPGTRLTVL.

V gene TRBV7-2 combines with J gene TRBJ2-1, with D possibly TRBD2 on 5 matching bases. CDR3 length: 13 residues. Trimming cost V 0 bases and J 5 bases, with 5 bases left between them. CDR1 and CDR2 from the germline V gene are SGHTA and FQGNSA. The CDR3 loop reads CASSLARDNEQFF. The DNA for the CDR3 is TGTGCCAGCAGCTTAGCGAGGGACAATGAGCAGTTCTTC.

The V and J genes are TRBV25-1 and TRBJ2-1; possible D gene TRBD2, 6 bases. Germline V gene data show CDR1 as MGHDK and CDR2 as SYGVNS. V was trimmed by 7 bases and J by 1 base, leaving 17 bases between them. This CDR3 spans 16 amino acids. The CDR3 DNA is TGTGCCAGCATCCCTGGGGGGACTCCTTCCTACAATGAGCAGTTCTTC. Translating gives CASIPGGTPSYNEQFF.

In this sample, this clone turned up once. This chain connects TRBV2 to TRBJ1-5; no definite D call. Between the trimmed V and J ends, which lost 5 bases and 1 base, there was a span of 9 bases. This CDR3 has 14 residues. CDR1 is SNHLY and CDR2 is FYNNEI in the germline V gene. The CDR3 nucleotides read TGTGCCAGCAGTCTATCAACCAGCAATCAGCCCCAGCATTTT. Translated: CASSLSTSNQPQHF.

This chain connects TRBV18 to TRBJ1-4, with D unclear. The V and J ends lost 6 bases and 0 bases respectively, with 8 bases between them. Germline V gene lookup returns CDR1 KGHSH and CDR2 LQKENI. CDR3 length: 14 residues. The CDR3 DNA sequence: TGTGCCAGCTCCCCGACACCAACTAATGAAAAACTGTTTTTT. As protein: CASSPTPTNEKLFF.

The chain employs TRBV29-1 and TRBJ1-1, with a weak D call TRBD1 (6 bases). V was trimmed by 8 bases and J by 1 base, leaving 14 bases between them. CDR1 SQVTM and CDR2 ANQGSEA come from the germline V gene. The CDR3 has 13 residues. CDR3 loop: CSTQGGGNTEAFF. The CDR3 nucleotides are TGCAGCACCCAAGGGGGGGGGAACACTGAAGCTTTCTTT.

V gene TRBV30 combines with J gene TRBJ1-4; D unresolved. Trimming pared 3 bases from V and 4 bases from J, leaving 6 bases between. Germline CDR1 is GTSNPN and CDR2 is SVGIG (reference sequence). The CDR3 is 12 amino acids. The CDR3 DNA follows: TGTGCCTGGAGCTCAGTTAATGAAAAACTGTTTTTT. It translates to CAWSSVNEKLFF.

As DNA, the CDR3 is TGTGCCAGCAGCCCACGACTAGCGGGGGGAAACAATGAGCAGTTCTTC. Translating it yields CASSPRLAGGNNEQFF. The V call is TRBV7-9, the J call TRBJ2-1; 13 nucleotides align to TRBD2. The CDR3 consists of 16 residues. Germline V gene lookup returns CDR1 SEHNR and CDR2 FQNEAQ (reference sequence). After removal of 5 bases from V and 5 bases from J, the junction contained 6 bases not matched to a gene.

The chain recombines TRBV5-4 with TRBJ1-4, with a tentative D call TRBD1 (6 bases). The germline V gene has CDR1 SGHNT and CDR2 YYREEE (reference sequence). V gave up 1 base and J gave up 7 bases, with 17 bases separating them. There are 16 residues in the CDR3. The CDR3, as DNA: TGTGCCAGCAGCTTGCCGGGCGGGGGGCAGGGTGAAAAACTGTTTTTT. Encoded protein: CASSLPGGGQGEKLFF.

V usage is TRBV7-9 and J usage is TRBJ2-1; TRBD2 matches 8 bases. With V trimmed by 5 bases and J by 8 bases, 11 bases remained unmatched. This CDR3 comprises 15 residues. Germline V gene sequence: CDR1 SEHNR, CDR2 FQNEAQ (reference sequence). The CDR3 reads CASSHLAGKRDEQFF. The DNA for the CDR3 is TGTGCCAGCAGCCATTTAGCGGGAAAAAGAGATGAGCAGTTCTTC.

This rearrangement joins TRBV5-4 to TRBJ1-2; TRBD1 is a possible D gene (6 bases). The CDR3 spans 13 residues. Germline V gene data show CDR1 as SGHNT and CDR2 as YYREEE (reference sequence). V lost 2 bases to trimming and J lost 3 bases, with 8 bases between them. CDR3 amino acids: CASSFSGDYGYTF. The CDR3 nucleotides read TGTGCCAGCAGCTTTTCAGGGGACTATGGCTACACCTTC. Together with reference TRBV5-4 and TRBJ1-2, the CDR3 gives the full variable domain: ETGVTQSPTHLIKTRGQQVTLRCSSQSGHNTVSWYQQALGQGPQFIFQYYREEENGRGNFPPRFSGLQFPNYSSELNVNALELDDSALYLCASSFSGDYGYTFGSGTRLTVV.

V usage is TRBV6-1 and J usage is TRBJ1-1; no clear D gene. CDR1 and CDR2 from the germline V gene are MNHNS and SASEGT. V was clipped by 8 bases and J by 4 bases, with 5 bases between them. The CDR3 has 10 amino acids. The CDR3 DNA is TGTGCCAGCCGGGGCACTGAAGCTTTCTTT. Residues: CASRGTEAFF.

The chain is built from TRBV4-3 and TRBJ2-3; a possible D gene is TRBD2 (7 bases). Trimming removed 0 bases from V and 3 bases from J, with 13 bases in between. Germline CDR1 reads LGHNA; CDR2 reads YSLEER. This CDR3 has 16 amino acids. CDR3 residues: CASSQEWGGATDTQYF. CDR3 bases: TGCGCCAGCAGCCAAGAATGGGGGGGGGCAACAGATACGCAGTATTTT.

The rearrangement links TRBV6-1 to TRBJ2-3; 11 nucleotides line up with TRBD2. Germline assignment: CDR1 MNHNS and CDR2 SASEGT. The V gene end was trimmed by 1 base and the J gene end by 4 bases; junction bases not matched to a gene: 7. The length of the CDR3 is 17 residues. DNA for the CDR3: TGTGCCAGCAGTGAAGGTATACTAGCGGGAGTCTCAGATACGCAGTATTTT. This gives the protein CASSEGILAGVSDTQYF.

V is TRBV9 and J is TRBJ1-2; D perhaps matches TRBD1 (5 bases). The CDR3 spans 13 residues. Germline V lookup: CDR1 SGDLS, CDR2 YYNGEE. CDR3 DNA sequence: TGTGCTAGTTCCAGGGATGACCTCTATGGCTACACCTTC. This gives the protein CASSRDDLYGYTF.

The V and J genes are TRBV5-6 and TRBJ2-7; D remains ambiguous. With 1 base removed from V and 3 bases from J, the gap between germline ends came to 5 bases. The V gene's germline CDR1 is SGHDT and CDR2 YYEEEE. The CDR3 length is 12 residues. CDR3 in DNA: TGTGCCAGCAGCTTGAAGCACTACGAGCAGTACTTC. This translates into CASSLKHYEQYF.

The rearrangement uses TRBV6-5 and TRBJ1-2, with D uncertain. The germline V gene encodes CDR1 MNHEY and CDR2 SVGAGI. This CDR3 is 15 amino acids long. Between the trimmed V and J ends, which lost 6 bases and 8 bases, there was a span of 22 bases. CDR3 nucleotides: TGTGCCAGCAGCCACGACGCGGGCGAGCTGGGAGGCTACACCTTC. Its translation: CASSHDAGELGGYTF.

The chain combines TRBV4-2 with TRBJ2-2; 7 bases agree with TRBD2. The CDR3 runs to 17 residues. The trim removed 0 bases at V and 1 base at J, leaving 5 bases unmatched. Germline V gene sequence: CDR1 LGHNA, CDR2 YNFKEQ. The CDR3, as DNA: TGTGCCAGCAGCCAAGATCCCAGCGGGGAGAACACCGGGGAGCTGTTTTTT. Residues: CASSQDPSGENTGELFF.

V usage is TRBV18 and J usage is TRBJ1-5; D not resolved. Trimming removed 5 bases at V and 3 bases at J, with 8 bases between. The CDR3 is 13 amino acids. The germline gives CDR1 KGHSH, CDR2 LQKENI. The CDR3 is CASSSSSNQPQHF. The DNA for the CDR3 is TGTGCCAGCTCATCCTCGTCCAATCAGCCCCAGCATTTT. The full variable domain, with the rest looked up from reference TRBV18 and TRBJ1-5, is NAGVMQNPRHLVRRRGQEARLRCSPMKGHSHVYWYRQLPEEGLKFMVYLQKENIIDESGMPKERFSAEFPKEGPSILRIQQVVRGDSAAYFCASSSSSNQPQHFGDGTRLSIL.